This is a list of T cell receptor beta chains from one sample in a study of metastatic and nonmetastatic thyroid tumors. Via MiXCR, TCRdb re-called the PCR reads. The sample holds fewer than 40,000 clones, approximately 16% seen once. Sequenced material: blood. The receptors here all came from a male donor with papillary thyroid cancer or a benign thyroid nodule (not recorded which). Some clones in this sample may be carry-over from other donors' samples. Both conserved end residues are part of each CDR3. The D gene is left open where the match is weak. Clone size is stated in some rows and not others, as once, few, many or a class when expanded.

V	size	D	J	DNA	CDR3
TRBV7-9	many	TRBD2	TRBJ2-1	TGTGCCAGCAGCTACAGCGGGGCCTCCTACAATGAGCAGTTCTTC	CASSYSGASYNEQFF
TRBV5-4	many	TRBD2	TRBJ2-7	TGTGCCAGCAGCACGAGCGGGGTCTACGAGCAGTACTTC	CASSTSGVYEQYF
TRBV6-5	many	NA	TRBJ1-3	TGTGCCAGCAGTTACTCCCCAGGCTCTGGAAACACCATATATTTT	CASSYSPGSGNTIYF
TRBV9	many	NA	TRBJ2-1	TGTGCCAGCAGCCCTGGAGGGGGGGCATCGTACAATGAGCAGTTCTTC	CASSPGGGASYNEQFF
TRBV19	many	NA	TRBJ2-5	TGTGCCAGTAGTCCCACAGTGACAGTAGAGACCCAGTACTTC	CASSPTVTVETQYF
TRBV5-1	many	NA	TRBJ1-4	TGCGCCAGCAGTTGGGCAGGGGATGAAAAACTGTTTTTT	CASSWAGDEKLFF
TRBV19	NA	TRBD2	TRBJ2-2	TGTGCCAGTAGTATCGTACTTGCGGGAGTTACCGGGGTGCTGTTTTTT	CASSIVLAGVTGVLFF
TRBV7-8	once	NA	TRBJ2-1	TGTGCCAGCAGCATATTGGAGCACATAACCAATGAGCAGTTCTTC	CASSILEHITNEQFF
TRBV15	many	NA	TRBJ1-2	TGTGCCACCAGCGGTAGGACAGACGCTAACTATGGCTACACCTTC	CATSGRTDANYGYTF
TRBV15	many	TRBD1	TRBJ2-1	TGTGCCACCAGCAGGGTACAGGGGTGGGATGAGCAGTTCTTC	CATSRVQGWDEQFF
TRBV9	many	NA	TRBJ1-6	TGTGCCAGCAGCGTAGTTGGAGATTCACCCCTCCACTTT	CASSVVGDSPLHF
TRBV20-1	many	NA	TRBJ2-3	TGCAGTGGACGGGTACAGGATACGCAGTATTTT	CSGRVQDTQYF
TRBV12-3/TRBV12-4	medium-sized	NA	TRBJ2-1	TGTGCCAGCAGTTTGGCACAGATATCCAATGAGCAGTTCTTC	CASSLAQISNEQFF
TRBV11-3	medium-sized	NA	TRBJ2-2	TGTGCCAGCAGCTGGGTCCGGGGGAACACCGGGGAGCTGTTTTTT	CASSWVRGNTGELFF
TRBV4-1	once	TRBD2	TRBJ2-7	TGCGCCAGCAGCCAAGAGGGACTAGACTACGAGCAGTACTTC	CASSQEGLDYEQYF
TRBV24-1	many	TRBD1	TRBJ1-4	TGTGCCACCAGTGATTTTACTACAGGGGGCAGGGGTAATGAAAAACTGTTTTTT	CATSDFTTGGRGNEKLFF
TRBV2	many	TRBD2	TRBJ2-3	TGTGCCAGCAGTGTTCTAGCGGGACTCACAGATACGCAGTATTTT	CASSVLAGLTDTQYF
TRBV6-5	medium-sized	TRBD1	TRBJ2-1	TGTGCCAGCAGTTACTCGGGCACAGGGGCCGGCAATGAGCAGTTCTTC	CASSYSGTGAGNEQFF
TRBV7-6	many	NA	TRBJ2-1	TGTGCCAGCAGCTTAGCGAGAAGCAATGAGCAGTTCTTC	CASSLARSNEQFF
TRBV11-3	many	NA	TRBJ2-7	TGTGCCAGCAGCTTAACCCACTACGAGCAGTACTTC	CASSLTHYEQYF
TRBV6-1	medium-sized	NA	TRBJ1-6	TGTGCCAGCAGTGACAGGAGCTCCTATAATTCACCCCTCCACTTT	CASSDRSSYNSPLHF
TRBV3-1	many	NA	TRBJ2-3	TGTGCCAGCAGCCCCCTTACAGGGCGTACGCAGTATTTT	CASSPLTGRTQYF
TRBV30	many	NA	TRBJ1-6	TGTGCCTGGAGTACGAGGTCCTATAATTCACCCCTCCACTTT	CAWSTRSYNSPLHF
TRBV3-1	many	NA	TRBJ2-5	TGTGCCAGCAGCCAGGGGACGGAAGAGACCCAGTACTTC	CASSQGTEETQYF
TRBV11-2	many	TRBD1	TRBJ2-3	TGTGCCAGCAGTAGGGACAGGGGCACAGATACGCAGTATTTT	CASSRDRGTDTQYF
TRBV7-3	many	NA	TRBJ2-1	TGTGCCAGCAGCTTGAGCGGAGACTACAATGAGCAGTTCTTC	CASSLSGDYNEQFF